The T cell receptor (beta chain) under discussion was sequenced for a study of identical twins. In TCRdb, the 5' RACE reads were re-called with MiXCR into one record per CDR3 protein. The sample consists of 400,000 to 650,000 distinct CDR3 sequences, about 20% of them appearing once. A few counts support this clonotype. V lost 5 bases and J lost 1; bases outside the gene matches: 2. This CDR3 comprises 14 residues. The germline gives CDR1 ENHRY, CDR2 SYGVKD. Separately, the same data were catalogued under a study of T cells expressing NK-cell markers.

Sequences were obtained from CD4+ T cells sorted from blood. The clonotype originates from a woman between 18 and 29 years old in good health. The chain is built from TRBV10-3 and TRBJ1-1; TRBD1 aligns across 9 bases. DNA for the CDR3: TGTGCCATCAGTACGGACAGGGGGAACACTGAAGCTTTCTTT. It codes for CAISTDRGNTEAFF.